The rows below give T cell receptor beta chains drawn from one sample of a study of T cell responses to AZD1222 COVID-19 vaccine. The method was immunoSEQ multiplex PCR; TCRdb's version includes in-frame clones alone and lacks a portion of them. The data hold some 99,000 clones, with 88% observed a single time. The source was peripheral blood, collected on day 0 of MenACWY control vaccination. These receptor sequences come from an adult in good health. The CDR3 runs from the conserved cysteine through the conserved F or W. D genes are given only for firm matches. Not every row has a clone size; where given, it reads once, few, many or a size class.

v_call	d_call	clone_size	j_call	cdr3_aa	cdr3_nt
TRBV29-1	TRBD1	few	TRBJ1-1	CSVGAGGMGTEAFF	TGCAGCGTTGGGGCAGGGGGCATGGGCACTGAAGCTTTCTTT
TRBV28	NA	NA	TRBJ2-5	CASSLSGPQETQYF	TGTGCCAGCAGTTTGTCGGGACCGCAAGAGACCCAGTACTTC
TRBV21-1	NA	NA	TRBJ1-1	CASSPGDRGPGTEAFF	TGTGCCAGCAGCCCTGGGGACAGGGGGCCGGGCACTGAAGCTTTCTTT
TRBV28	NA	NA	TRBJ1-1	CASTLMNTEAFF	TGTGCCAGCACCCTCATGAACACTGAAGCTTTCTTT
TRBV6-2/TRBV6-3	NA	NA	TRBJ1-2	CASSYSPLRGYTF	TGTGCCAGCAGTTACTCCCCTTTGAGAGGCTACACCTTC
TRBV4-1	NA	NA	TRBJ2-4	CASSPPLAKNIQYF	TGCGCCAGCAGCCCCCCACTAGCCAAAAACATTCAGTACTTC
TRBV6-2/TRBV6-3	NA	few	TRBJ2-7	CASSYSRQAYEQYF	TGTGCCAGCAGTTACTCGAGGCAGGCCTACGAGCAGTACTTC
TRBV6-6	NA	once	TRBJ2-7	CASSYPIEASYEQYF	TGTGCCAGCAGTTACCCCATTGAGGCGTCCTACGAGCAGTACTTC
TRBV12-5	NA	NA	TRBJ1-1	CASGLGAVNTEAFF	TGTGCTAGTGGTTTAGGTGCGGTGAACACTGAAGCTTTCTTT
TRBV3-1/TRBV3-2	NA	few	TRBJ1-5	CASSQDLRNQPQHF	TGTGCCAGCAGCCAAGATTTGCGCAATCAGCCCCAGCATTTT
TRBV11-2	NA	NA	TRBJ1-3	CASSPSPLVRGARGNTIYF	TGTGCCAGCAGCCCCTCCCCCCTGGTGCGGGGGGCGAGGGGAAACACCATATATTTT
TRBV19	NA	NA	TRBJ2-7	CASSIGRGESYEQYF	TGTGCCAGTAGTATAGGACGCGGGGAGTCCTACGAGCAGTACTTC
TRBV27	TRBD1	once	TRBJ1-1	CASSPRRLTGPTEAFF	TGTGCCAGCAGTCCCCGGCGATTGACAGGGCCCACTGAAGCTTTCTTT
TRBV24-1	NA	NA	TRBJ2-2	CATSDRTPNLNTGELFF	TGTGCCACCAGTGATCGGACACCCAACTTAAACACCGGGGAGCTGTTTTTT
TRBV4-3	NA	NA	TRBJ1-5	CASSQGTLQPQHF	TGCGCCAGCAGCCAAGGGACTTTACAGCCCCAGCATTTT
TRBV4-3	NA	once	TRBJ1-2	CASSQDQGYGYTF	TGCGCCAGCAGCCAAGATCAGGGGTATGGCTACACCTTC
TRBV24-1	NA	NA	TRBJ1-2	CATSDLGTNYGYTF	TGTGCCACCAGTGATTTGGGGACAAACTATGGCTACACCTTC
TRBV7-3	TRBD1	NA	TRBJ2-7	CASSLAGTGSHEQYF	TGTGCCAGCAGCTTAGCCGGGACAGGGTCCCACGAGCAGTACTTC
TRBV7-6	TRBD2	NA	TRBJ2-3	CASSQTSGVTDTQYF	TGTGCCAGCAGCCAGACTAGCGGGGTTACAGATACGCAGTATTTT
TRBV29-1	TRBD1	NA	TRBJ2-5	CSCDRDSETQYF	TGCAGCTGTGACAGGGATTCAGAGACCCAGTACTTC
TRBV7-7	TRBD2	NA	TRBJ2-1	CASSPVIAGYNEQFF	TGTGCCAGCAGCCCCGTAATAGCGGGGTACAATGAGCAGTTCTTC
TRBV10-2	TRBD1	NA	TRBJ1-5	CASSGTGNQPQHF	TGCGCCAGCAGTGGGACAGGTAATCAGCCCCAGCATTTT
TRBV7-6	NA	NA	TRBJ1-1	CASSPRVGVDTEAFF	TGTGCCAGCAGCCCCCGGGTCGGGGTAGACACTGAAGCTTTCTTT
TRBV18	TRBD1	few	TRBJ1-5	CASSPGGTGGIGRQPQHF	TGTGCCAGCTCACCAGGAGGGACAGGGGGCATCGGGCGGCAGCCCCAGCATTTT
TRBV30	TRBD2	NA	TRBJ2-7	CAWSPPRSGGSYEQYF	TGTGCCTGGAGTCCCCCCCGCAGCGGGGGCTCCTACGAGCAGTACTTC
TRBV5-8	TRBD2	NA	TRBJ2-1	CASSLEGLADLNEQFF	TGTGCCAGCAGCTTGGAGGGACTAGCGGATCTCAATGAGCAGTTCTTC
TRBV6-5	NA	NA	TRBJ1-4	CASMDPAPPEEKLFF	TGTGCCAGCATGGATCCGGCCCCCCCGGAGGAAAAACTGTTTTTT
TRBV12-3/TRBV12-4	NA	NA	TRBJ1-1	CASSRDMNTEAFF	TGTGCCAGCAGTAGGGACATGAACACTGAAGCTTTCTTT
TRBV30	NA	NA	TRBJ1-4	CAWSVLGATNEKLFF	TGTGCCTGGAGTGTACTAGGGGCAACTAATGAAAAACTGTTTTTT
TRBV20-1	NA	NA	TRBJ1-2	CSASPNYGYTF	TGCAGTGCTAGTCCTAACTATGGCTACACCTTC
TRBV30	TRBD2	NA	TRBJ2-3	CACGGGGTDTQYF	TGTGCCTGCGGGGGAGGGGGCACAGATACGCAGTATTTT
TRBV28	TRBD2	NA	TRBJ2-1	CASRVLSGGGEQFF	TGTGCCAGCAGGGTTCTTAGCGGGGGAGGGGAGCAGTTCTTC